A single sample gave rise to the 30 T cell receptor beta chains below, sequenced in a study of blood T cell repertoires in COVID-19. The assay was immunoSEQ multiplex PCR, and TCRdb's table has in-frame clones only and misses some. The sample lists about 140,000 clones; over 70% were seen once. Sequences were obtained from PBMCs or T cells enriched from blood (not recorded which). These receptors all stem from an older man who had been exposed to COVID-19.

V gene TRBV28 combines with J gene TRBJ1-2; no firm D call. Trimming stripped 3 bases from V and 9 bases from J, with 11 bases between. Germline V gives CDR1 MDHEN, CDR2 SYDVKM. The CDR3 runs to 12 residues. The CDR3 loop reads CASSFDRRRYTF. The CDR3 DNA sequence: TGTGCCAGCAGTTTCGACCGCAGGCGCTACACCTTC.

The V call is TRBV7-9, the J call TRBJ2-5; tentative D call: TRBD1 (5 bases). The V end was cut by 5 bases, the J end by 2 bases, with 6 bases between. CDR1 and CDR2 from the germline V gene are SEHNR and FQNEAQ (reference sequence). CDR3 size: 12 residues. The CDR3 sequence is CASSDSQETQYF. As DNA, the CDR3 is TGTGCCAGCAGCGACAGTCAAGAGACCCAGTACTTC.

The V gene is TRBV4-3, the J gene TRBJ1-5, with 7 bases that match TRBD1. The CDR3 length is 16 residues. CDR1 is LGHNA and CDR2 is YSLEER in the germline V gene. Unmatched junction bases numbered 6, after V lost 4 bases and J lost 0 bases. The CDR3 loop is CASSRSWDSSNQPQHF. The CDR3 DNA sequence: TGCGCCAGCAGCCGCTCATGGGACAGTAGCAATCAGCCCCAGCATTTT.

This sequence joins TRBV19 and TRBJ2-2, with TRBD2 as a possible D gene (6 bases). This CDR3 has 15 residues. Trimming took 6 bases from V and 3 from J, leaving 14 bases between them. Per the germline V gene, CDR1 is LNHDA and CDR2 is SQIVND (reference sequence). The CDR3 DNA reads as TGTGCCAGTAGACGGGGGACTGGAGACACCGGGGAGCTGTTTTTT. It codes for CASRRGTGDTGELFF. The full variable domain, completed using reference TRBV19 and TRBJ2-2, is DGGITQSPKYLFRKEGQNVTLSCEQNLNHDAMYWYRQDPGQGLRLIYYSQIVNDFQKGDIAEGYSVSREKKESFPLTVTSAQKNPTAFYLCASRRGTGDTGELFFGEGSRLTVL.

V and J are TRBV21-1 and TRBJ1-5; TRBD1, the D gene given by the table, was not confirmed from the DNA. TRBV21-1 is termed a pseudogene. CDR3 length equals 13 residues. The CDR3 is CASSRQGAQPQHF. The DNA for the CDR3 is TGTGCCAGCAGCAGGCAGGGGGCGCAGCCCCAGCATTTT.

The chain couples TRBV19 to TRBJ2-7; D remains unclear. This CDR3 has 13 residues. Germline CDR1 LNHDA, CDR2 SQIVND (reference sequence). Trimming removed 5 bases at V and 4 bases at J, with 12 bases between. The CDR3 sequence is CASSPGPQYEQYF. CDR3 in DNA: TGTGCCAGTAGTCCCGGTCCCCAATACGAGCAGTACTTC. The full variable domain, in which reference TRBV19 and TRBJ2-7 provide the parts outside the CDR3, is DGGITQSPKYLFRKEGQNVTLSCEQNLNHDAMYWYRQDPGQGLRLIYYSQIVNDFQKGDIAEGYSVSREKKESFPLTVTSAQKNPTAFYLCASSPGPQYEQYFGPGTRLTVT.

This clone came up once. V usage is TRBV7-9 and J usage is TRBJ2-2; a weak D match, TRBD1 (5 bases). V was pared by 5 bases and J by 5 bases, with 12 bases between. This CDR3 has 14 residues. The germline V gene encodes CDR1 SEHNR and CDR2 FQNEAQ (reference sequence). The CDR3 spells CASSPRQKTGELFF. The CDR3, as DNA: TGTGCCAGCAGCCCCCGACAGAAAACCGGGGAGCTGTTTTTT. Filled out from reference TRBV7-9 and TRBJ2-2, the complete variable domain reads DTGVSQNPRHKITKRGQNVTFRCDPISEHNRLYWYRQTLGQGPEFLTYFQNEAQLEKSRLLSDRFSAERPKGSFSTLEIQRTEQGDSAMYLCASSPRQKTGELFFGEGSRLTVL.

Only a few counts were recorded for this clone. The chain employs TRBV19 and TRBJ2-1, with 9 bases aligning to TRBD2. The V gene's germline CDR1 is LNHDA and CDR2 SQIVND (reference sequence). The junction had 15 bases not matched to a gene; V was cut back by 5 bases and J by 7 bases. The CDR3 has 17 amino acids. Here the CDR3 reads CASSLAGVLKRGNEQFF. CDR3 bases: TGTGCCAGTAGTTTAGCGGGAGTACTCAAGAGGGGAAATGAGCAGTTCTTC. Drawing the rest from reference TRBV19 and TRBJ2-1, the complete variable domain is DGGITQSPKYLFRKEGQNVTLSCEQNLNHDAMYWYRQDPGQGLRLIYYSQIVNDFQKGDIAEGYSVSREKKESFPLTVTSAQKNPTAFYLCASSLAGVLKRGNEQFFGPGTRLTVL.

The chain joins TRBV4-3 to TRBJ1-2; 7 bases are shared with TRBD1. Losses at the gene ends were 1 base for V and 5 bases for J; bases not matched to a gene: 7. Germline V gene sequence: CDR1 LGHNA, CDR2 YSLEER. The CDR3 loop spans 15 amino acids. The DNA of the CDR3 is TGCGCCAGCAGCCAAGTGGGACAGCCGGGATATGGCTACACCTTC. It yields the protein CASSQVGQPGYGYTF.

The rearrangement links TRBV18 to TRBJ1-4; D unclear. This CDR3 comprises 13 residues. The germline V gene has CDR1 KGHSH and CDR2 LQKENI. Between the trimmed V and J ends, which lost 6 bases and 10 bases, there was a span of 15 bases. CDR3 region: CASSPPRSGKLFF. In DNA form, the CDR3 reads TGTGCCAGCTCGCCGCCGAGGAGCGGAAAACTGTTTTTT.

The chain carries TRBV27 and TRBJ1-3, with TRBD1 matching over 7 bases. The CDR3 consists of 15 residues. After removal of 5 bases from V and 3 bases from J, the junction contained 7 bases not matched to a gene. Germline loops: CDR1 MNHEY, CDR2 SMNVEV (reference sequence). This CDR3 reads CASSRDSSLGNTIYF. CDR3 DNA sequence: TGTGCCAGCAGTCGGGACAGCTCCCTTGGAAACACCATATATTTT.

The CDR3, as DNA: TGTGCCAGTCACCGGGACAGTCTTTTCACCGGGGAGCTGTTTTTT. It encodes CASHRDSLFTGELFF. The chain has TRBV6-5 and TRBJ2-2, with 7 bases lining up with TRBD1. CDR3 length equals 15 residues. The J segment lost 4 bases and the V segment lost 9 bases, leaving 11 bases of the junction unmatched. Germline assignment: CDR1 MNHEY and CDR2 SVGAGI.

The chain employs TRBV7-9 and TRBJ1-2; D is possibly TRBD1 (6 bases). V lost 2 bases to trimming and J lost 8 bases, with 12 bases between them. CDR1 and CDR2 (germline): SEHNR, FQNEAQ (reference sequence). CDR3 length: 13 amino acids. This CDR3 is CASSLRGAHGYTF. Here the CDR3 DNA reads TGTGCCAGCAGCTTACGGGGGGCGCACGGCTACACCTTC.

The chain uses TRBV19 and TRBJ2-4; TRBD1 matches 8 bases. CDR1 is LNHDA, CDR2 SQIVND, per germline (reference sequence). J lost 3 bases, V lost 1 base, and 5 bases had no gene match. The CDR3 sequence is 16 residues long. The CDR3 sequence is CASSIVQQGVKNIQYF. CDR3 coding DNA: TGTGCCAGTAGTATAGTTCAACAGGGGGTCAAAAACATTCAGTACTTC.

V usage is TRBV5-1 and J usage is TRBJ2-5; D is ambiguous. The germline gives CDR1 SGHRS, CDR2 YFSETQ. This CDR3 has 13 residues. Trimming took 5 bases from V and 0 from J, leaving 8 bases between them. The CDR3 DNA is TGCGCCAGCAGTCCGGGTAACCAAGAGACCCAGTACTTC. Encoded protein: CASSPGNQETQYF.

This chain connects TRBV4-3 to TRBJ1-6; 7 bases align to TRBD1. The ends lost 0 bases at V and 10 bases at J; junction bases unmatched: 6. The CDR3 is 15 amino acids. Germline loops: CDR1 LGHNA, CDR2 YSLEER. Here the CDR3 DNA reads TGCGCCAGCAGCCAAGACAAACAGGGGATATCACCCCTCCACTTT. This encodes CASSQDKQGISPLHF.

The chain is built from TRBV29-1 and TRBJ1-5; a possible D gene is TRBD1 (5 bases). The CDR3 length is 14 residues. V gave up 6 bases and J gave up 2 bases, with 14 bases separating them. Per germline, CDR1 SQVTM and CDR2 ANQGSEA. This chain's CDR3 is CSVCEGGGNQPQHF. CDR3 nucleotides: TGCAGCGTATGTGAGGGAGGGGGCAATCAGCCCCAGCATTTT.

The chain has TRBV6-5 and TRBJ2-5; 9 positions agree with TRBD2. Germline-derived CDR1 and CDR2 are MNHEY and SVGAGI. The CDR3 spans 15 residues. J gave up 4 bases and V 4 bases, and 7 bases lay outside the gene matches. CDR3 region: CASSSAGGNRETQYF. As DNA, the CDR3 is TGTGCCAGCAGTTCCGCGGGAGGGAACCGAGAGACCCAGTACTTC.

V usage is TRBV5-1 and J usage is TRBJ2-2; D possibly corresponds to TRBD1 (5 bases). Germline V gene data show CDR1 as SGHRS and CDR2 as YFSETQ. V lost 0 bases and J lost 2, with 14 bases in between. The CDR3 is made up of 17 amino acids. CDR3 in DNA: TGCGCCAGCAGCTTGGGTCTGGTTCAGGGAAACACCGGGGAGCTGTTTTTT. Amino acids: CASSLGLVQGNTGELFF.

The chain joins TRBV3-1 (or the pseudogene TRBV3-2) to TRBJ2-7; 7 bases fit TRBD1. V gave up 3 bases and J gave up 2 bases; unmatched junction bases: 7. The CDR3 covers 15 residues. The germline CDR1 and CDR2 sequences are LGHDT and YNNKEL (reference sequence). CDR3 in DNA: TGTGCCAGCAGCCAGGCTCCGGGACAGACCTACGAGCAGTACTTC. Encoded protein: CASSQAPGQTYEQYF.

The CDR3: CASSQVLSEERKYF. DNA of the CDR3: TGTGCCAGCAGCCAAGTTCTCAGCGAGGAGAGAAAGTACTTC. V usage is TRBV3-1 (or the pseudogene TRBV3-2) and J usage is TRBJ2-7; unclear D gene. The germline V and J ends were trimmed by 1 base and 11 bases, with 18 bases remaining between them. Germline V CDR1 and CDR2: LGHDT, YNNKEL (reference sequence). The CDR3 extends over 14 amino acids.

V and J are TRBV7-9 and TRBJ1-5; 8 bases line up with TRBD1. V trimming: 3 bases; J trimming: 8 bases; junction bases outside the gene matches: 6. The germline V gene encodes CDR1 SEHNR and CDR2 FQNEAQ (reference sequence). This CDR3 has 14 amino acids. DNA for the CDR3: TGTGCCAGCAGCTTGGACAGGGTTGGTAAGCCCCAGCATTTT. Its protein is CASSLDRVGKPQHF.

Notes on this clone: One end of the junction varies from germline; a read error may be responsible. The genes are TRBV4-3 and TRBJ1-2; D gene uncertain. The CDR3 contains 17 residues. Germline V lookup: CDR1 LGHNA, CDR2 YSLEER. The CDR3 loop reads CASSKEILPATNYGYTF. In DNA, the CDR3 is TGCGCCAGCAGCAAAGAGATACTGCCAGCGACTAACTATGGCTACACCTTC.

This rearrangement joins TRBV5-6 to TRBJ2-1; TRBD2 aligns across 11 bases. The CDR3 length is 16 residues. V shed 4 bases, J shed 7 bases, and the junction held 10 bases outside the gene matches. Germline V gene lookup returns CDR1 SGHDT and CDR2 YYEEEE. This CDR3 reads CASSRIAGGPGNEQFF. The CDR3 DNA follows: TGTGCCAGCAGCCGAATAGCGGGAGGGCCGGGGAATGAGCAGTTCTTC.

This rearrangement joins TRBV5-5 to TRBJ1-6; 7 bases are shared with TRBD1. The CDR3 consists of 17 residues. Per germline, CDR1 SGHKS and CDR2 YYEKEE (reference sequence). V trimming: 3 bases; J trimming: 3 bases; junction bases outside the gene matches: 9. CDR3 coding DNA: TGTGCCAGCAGCTCGACAGGGTCCGGGGGCTATAATTCACCCCTCCACTTT. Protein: CASSSTGSGGYNSPLHF.

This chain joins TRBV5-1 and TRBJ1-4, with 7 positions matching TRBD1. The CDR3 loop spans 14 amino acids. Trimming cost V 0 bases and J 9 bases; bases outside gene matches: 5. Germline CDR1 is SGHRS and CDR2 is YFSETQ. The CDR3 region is CASSLDRGDQKLFF. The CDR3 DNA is TGCGCCAGCAGCTTGGACAGGGGAGATCAAAAACTGTTTTTT. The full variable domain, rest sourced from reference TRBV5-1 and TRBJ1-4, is KAGVTQTPRYLIKTRGQQVTLSCSPISGHRSVSWYQQTPGQGLQFLFEYFSETQRNKGNFPGRFSGRQFSNSRSEMNVSTLELGDSALYLCASSLDRGDQKLFFGSGTQLSVL.

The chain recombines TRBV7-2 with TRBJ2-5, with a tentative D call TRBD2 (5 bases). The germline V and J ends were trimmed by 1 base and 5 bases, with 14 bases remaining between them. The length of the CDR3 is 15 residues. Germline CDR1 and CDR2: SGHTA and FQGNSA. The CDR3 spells CASSLGGSGLETQYF. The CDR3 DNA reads TGTGCCAGCAGCTTAGGAGGGAGTGGTTTGGAGACCCAGTACTTC.

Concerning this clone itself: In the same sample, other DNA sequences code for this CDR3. In DNA, the CDR3 is TGTGCCAGCAGACCCGGAGGGTCCTACGAGCAGTACTTC. Protein: CASRPGGSYEQYF. V usage is TRBV3-1 (or the pseudogene TRBV3-2) and J usage is TRBJ2-7, with D perhaps TRBD2 (6 bases). This CDR3 is 13 amino acids long. Germline V gives CDR1 LGHDT, CDR2 YNNKEL (reference sequence). V gave up 6 bases and J gave up 1 base, with 10 bases separating them.

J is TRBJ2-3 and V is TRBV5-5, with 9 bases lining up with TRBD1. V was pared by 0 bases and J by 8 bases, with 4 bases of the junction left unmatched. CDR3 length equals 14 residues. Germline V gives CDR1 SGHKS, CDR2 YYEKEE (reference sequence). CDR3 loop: CASSLGTGVGTQYF. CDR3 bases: TGTGCCAGCAGCTTGGGGACAGGGGTGGGTACGCAGTATTTT.

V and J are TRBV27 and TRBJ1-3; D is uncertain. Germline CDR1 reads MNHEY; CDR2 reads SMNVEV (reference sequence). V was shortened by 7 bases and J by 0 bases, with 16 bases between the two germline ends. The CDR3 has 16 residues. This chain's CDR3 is CASTFTSPSSGNTIYF. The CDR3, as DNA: TGTGCCAGCACCTTTACATCGCCTAGCTCTGGAAACACCATATATTTT.